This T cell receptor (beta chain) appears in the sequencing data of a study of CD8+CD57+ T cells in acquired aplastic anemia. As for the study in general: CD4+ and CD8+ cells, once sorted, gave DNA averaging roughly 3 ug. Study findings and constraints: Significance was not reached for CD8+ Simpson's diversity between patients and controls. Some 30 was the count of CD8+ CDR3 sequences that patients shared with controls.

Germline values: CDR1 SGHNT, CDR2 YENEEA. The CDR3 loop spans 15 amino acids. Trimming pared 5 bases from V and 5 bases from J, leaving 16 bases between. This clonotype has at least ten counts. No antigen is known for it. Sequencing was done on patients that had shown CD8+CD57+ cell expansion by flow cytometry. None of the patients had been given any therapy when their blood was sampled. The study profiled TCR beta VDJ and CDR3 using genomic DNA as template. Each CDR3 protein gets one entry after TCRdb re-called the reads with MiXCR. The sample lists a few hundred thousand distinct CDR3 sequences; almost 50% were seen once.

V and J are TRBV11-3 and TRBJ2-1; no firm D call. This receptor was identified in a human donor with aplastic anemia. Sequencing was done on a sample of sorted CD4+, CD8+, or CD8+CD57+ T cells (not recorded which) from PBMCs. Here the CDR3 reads CASSPPGWAHNEQFF. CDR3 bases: TGTGCCAGCAGCCCCCCCGGCTGGGCCCACAATGAGCAGTTCTTC.